The clone carrying this T cell receptor beta chain was counted at least ten times. Its antigen is not known. The sample originates from a study of CD8+CD57+ T cells in acquired aplastic anemia. The study, taken as a whole, reports: Patients and controls had in common twenty-nine CD8+ CDR3 sequences.

Patients sequenced had flow cytometry evidence of CD8+CD57+ cell expansion. V lost 5 bases and J 6 bases, leaving 14 bases between the germline ends. The V gene's germline CDR1 is LNHNV and CDR2 YYDKDF (reference sequence). This CDR3 contains 14 residues. Profiles of TCR beta VDJ and CDR3 were generated from a genomic DNA template. TCRdb reprocessed the reads via MiXCR and lists one record per CDR3 protein. In the table there are about 150,000 distinct CDR3 sequences, approximately 52% of which are singletons. Sequenced material: sorted CD4+, CD8+, or CD8+CD57+ T cells (not recorded which) from PBMCs. The receptor was derived from a human donor with aplastic anemia. The chain has TRBV15 and TRBJ2-1; D possibly corresponds to TRBD2 (6 bases). Here the CDR3 DNA reads TGTGCCACCAGCTCCGAGATGGGAGGCAATGAGCAGTTCTTC. Its protein product is CATSSEMGGNEQFF.